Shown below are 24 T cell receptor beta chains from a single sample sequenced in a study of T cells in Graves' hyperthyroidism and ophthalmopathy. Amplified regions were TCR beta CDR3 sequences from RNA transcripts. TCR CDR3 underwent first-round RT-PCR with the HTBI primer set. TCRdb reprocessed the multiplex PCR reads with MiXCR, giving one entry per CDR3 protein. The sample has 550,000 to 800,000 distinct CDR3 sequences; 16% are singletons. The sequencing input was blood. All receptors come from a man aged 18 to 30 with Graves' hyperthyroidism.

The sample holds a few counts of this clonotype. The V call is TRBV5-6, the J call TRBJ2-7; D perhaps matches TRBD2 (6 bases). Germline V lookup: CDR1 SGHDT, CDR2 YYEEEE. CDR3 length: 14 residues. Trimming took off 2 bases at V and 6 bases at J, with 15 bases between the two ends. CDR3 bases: TGTGCCAGCAGCTTCGGTGAAGGAGGGAGCGAGCAGTACTTC. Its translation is CASSFGEGGSEQYF.

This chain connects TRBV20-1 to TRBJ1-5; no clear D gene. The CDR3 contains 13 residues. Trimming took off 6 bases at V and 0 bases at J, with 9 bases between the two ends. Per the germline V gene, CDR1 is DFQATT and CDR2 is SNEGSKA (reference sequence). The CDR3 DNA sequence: TGCAGTGCCCATCCAGATAGCAATCAGCCCCAGCATTTT. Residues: CSAHPDSNQPQHF.

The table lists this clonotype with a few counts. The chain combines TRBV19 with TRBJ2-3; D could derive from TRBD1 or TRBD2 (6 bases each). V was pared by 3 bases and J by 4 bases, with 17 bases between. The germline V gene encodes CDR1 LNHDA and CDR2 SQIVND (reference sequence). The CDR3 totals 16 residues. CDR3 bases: TGTGCCAGTAGTATTGCTTCACTAGGGGGGTCAGATACGCAGTATTTT. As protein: CASSIASLGGSDTQYF.

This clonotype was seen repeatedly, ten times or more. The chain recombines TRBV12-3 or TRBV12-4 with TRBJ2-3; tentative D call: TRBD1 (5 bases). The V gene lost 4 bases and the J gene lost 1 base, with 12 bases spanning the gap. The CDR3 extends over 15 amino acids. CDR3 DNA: TGTGCCAGCAGTTCACCTACGACAGGCACAGATACGCAGTATTTT. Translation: CASSSPTTGTDTQYF.

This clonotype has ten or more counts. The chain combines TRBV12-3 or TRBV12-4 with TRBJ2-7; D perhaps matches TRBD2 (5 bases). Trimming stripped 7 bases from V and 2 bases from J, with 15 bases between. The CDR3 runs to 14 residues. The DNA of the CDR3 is TGTGCCAGCACCCCAGACGGGAAAACCTACGAGCAGTACTTC. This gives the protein CASTPDGKTYEQYF.

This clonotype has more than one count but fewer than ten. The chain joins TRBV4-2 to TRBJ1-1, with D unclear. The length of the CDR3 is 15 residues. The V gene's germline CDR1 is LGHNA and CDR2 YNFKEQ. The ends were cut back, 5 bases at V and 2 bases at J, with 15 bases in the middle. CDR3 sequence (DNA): TGTGCCAGCAGCGTCCAAACAGAGGCCAACACTGAAGCTTTCTTT. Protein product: CASSVQTEANTEAFF.

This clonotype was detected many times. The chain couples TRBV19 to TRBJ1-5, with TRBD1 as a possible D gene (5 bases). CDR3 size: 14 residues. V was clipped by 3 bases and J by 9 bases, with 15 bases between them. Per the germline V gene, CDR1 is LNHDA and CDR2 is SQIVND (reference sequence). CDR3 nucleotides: TGTGCCAGTAGTATTGGGACGGGGCGGTCGCCCCAGCATTTT. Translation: CASSIGTGRSPQHF.

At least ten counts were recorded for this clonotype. The DNA for the CDR3 is TGCAGTGCTAGTCAGGACACTAGCACAGATACGCAGTATTTT. Translated: CSASQDTSTDTQYF. The chain combines TRBV20-1 with TRBJ2-3; perhaps TRBD1 as D (5 bases). Germline V gene lookup returns CDR1 DFQATT and CDR2 SNEGSKA (reference sequence). The CDR3 covers 14 residues. V lost 3 bases and J lost 0, with 10 bases in between.

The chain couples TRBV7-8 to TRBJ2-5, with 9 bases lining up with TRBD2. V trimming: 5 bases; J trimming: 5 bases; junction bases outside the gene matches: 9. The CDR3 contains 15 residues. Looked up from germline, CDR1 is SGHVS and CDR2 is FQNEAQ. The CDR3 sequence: CASSPAGTSKETQYF. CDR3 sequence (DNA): TGTGCCAGCAGCCCAGCCGGGACTAGCAAGGAGACCCAGTACTTC.

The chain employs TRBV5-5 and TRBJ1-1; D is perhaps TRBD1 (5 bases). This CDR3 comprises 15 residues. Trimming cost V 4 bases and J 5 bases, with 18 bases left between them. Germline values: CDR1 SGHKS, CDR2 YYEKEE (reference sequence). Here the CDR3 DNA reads TGTGCCAGCAGCCCCCCAGGGCTCTCGTGGACTGAAGCTTTCTTT. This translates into CASSPPGLSWTEAFF.

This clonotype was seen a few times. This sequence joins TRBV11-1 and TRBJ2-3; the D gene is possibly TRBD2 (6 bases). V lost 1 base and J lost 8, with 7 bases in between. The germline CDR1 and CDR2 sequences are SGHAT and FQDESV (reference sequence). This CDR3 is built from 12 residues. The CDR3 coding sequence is TGTGCCAGCAGCTTAGTGGGAGGTACGCAGTATTTT. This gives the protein CASSLVGGTQYF.

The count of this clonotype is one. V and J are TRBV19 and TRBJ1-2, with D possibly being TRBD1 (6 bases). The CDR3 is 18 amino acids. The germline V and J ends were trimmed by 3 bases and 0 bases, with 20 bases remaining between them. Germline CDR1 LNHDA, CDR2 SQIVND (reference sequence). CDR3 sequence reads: CASSIGPHTGSSNYGYTF. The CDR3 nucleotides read TGTGCCAGTAGTATTGGTCCCCATACAGGGAGCTCTAACTATGGCTACACCTTC.

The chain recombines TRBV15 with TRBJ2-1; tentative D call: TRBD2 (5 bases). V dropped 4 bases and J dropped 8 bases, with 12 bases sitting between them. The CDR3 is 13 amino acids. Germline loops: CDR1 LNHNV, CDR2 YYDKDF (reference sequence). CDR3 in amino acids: CATSTDSVDEQFF. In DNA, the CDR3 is TGTGCCACCAGCACGGACTCGGTGGATGAGCAGTTCTTC.

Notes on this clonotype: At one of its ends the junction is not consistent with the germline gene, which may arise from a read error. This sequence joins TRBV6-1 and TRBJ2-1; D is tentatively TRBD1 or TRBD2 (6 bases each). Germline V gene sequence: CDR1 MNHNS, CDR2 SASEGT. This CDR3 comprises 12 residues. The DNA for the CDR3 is TGTGTCAGCAGAGGGGGGCCGGATGAGCAGTTCTTC. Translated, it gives CVSRGGPDEQFF.

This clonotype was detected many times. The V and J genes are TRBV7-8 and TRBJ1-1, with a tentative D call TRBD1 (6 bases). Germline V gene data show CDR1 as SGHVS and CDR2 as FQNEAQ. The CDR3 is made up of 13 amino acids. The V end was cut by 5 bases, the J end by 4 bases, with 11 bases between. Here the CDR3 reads CASSQGIRTEAFF. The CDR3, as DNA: TGTGCCAGCAGCCAGGGGATTCGCACTGAAGCTTTCTTT.

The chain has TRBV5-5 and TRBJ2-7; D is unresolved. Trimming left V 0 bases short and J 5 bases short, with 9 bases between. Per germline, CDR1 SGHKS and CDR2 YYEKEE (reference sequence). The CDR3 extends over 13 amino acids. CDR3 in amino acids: CASSLDWSNEQYF. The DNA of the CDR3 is TGTGCCAGCAGCTTGGATTGGAGCAACGAGCAGTACTTC.

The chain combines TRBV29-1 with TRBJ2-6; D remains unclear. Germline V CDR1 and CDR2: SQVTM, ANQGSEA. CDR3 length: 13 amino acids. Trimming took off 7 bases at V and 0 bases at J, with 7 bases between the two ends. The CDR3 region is CSACPSGANVLTF. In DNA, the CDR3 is TGCAGCGCTTGCCCCTCTGGGGCCAACGTCCTGACTTTC.

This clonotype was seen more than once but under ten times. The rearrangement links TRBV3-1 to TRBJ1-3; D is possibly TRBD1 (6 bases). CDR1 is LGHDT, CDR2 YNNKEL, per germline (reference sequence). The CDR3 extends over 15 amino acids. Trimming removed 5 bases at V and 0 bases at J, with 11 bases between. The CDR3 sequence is CASSWGQASGNTIYF. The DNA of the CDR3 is TGTGCCAGCAGCTGGGGACAAGCCTCTGGAAACACCATATATTTT. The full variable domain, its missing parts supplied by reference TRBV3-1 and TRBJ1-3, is DTAVSQTPKYLVTQMGNDKSIKCEQNLGHDTMYWYKQDSKKFLKIMFSYNNKELIINETVPNRFSPKSPDKAHLNLHINSLELGDSAVYFCASSWGQASGNTIYFGEGSWLTVV.

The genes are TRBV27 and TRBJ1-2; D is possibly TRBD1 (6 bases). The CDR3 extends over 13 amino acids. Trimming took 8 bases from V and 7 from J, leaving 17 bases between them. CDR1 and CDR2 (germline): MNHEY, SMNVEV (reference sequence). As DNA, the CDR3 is TGTGCCAGCGGTGAACAGGGTCTCCCTGGCTACACCTTC. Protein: CASGEQGLPGYTF.

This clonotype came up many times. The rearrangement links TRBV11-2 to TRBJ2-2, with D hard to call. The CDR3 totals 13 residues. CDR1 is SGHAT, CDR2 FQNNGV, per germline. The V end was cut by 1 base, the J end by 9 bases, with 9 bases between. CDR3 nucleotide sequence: TGTGCCAGCAGCTTAGGAGGTTGGAGGGAGCTGTTTTTT. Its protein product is CASSLGGWRELFF.

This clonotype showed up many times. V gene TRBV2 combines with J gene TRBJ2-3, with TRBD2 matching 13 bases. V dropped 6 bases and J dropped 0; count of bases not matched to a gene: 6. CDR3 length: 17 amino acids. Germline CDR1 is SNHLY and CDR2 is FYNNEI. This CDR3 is CASSGTSGISSTDTQYF. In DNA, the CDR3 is TGTGCCAGCAGCGGGACTAGCGGGATTTCTAGCACAGATACGCAGTATTTT.

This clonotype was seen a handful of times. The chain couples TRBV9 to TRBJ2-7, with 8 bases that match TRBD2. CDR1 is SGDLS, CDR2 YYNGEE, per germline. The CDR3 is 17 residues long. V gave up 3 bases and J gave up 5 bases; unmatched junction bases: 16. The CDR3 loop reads CASSARDGSGSRDEQYF. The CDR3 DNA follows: TGTGCCAGCAGCGCCCGGGACGGAAGCGGGAGTAGAGACGAGCAGTACTTC.

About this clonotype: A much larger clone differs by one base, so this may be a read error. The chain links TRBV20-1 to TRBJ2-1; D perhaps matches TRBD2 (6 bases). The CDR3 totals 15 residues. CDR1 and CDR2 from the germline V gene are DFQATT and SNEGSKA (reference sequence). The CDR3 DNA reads TGCAGTGCTCCTCGAGATAGCGGATATTACAATGAGCAGTCCTTC. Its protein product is CSAPRDSGYYNEQSF.

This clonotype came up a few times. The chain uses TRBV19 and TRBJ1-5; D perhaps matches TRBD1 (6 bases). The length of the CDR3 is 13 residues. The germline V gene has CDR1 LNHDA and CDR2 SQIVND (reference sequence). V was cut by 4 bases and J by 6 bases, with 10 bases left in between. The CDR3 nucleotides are TGTGCCAGTAGTACAGAGGGGGGTCAGCCCCAGCATTTT. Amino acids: CASSTEGGQPQHF.